This TCR beta chain was identified in a study of blood T cell repertoires in COVID-19. About the research overall: Samples came from the United States, Italy and Spain, spanning acute and convalescent COVID-19. Nucleic acid was either cDNA or gDNA, and it came from T cells, B-cell-depleted T cells, or PBMCs.

Produced via immunoSEQ multiplex PCR; TCRdb's table is partial and in-frame only. In the table there are a few hundred thousand clones, 86% of which are singletons. Germline CDR1 reads SGHDN; CDR2 reads FVKESK. CDR3 length: 16 amino acids. V trimming: 0 bases; J trimming: 5 bases; junction bases outside the gene matches: 7. This clonotype was obtained from a man aged 35 to 55 who had recovered from COVID-19. Sequenced sample: peripheral blood. This chain uses TRBV14 with TRBJ2-3; TRBD2 agrees at 8 bases. Here the CDR3 DNA reads TGTGCCAGCAGCCAAGATCGGGGACTAGGGAGAGATACGCAGTATTTT. Its translation is CASSQDRGLGRDTQYF.